This T cell receptor (beta chain) was recovered during a study of CD8+ T cells in alopecia areata. About the study: In an open-label trial, patients got 5 to 10 mg tofacitinib twice daily. Study-level results: Although TCR sharing was seen in mice, sharing across patients was less clear, possibly for HLA-related reasons. Lesional scalp, especially alopecia totalis/universalis, showed higher clonality than normal scalp.

Treatment in this sample: oral pan-JAK inhibitor, 5-10 mg twice daily. Peripheral blood and lesional scalp punch biopsies came from alopecia areata patients. V gave up 3 bases and J gave up 10 bases, with 11 bases separating them. The CDR3 length is 12 residues. Germline V CDR1 and CDR2: SGDLS, YYNGEE. On this clone itself: Its antigen is not known.

It was cDNA, reverse transcribed from extracted RNA, that served as the sequencing template. TCRdb's table, derived via immunoSEQ multiplex PCR, lists solely in-frame clones and lacks some. The sample contains about 170,000 clones, roughly 63% of which appear only once. The material sequenced was CD4+ T cells sorted from blood, taken between weeks 55 and 65, from a patient treated with tofacitinib. The clonotype was recovered from a human donor with alopecia areata. This chain joins TRBV9 and TRBJ2-1; D gene ambiguous. Here the CDR3 reads CASSAPLGEQFF. CDR3 in DNA: TGTGCCAGCAGCGCCCCCCTGGGGGAGCAGTTCTTC.